A selection of T cell receptor beta chains follows, all from one sample in a study of human T cells and chemical hapten exposure. TCRdb re-analysed the RACE reads in MiXCR, keeping a single row per CDR3 protein. The profile covers roughly 200,000 distinct CDR3 sequences, with around 25% appearing a single time and approximately 2.3% taken by the ten largest. The source material was whole blood, sampled in connection with sensitization to the hapten diphenylcyclopropenone (DPC). The receptors shown here come from a woman in her 40s with alopecia areata. Some clones in this sample may be carry-over from other donors' samples. CDR3s include the opening cysteine and the closing phenylalanine or tryptophan. The D gene is left open where the match is weak. Size is stated for part of the rows, as once, few or many counts, or as a class when the clone is expanded.

d_gene | abundance | j_gene | v_gene | CDR3aa | CDR3nt
- | - | TRBJ2-1 | TRBV12-3/TRBV12-4 | CASSSSTGRNYNEQFF | TGTGCCAGCAGTTCGTCTACAGGGAGGAACTACAATGAGCAGTTCTTC
- | - | TRBJ2-1 | TRBV6-1 | CASSEDRFHRYLF | TGTGCCAGCAGTGAGGACAGATTCCACAGGTACCTCTTC
TRBD2 | many | TRBJ2-1 | TRBV18 | CASSPPGLASPEQFF | TGTGCCAGCTCACCTCCGGGACTAGCGAGTCCGGAGCAGTTCTTC
- | - | TRBJ2-1 | TRBV11-2 | CASSSDGDVGPGFF | TGTGCCAGCTCCTCCGATGGCGACGTGGGACCAGGGTTCTTC
TRBD1 | - | TRBJ2-5 | TRBV24-1 | CATSDPTQGAGETQYF | TGTGCCACCAGTGATCCGACACAGGGGGCAGGAGAGACCCAGTACTTC
- | few | TRBJ2-7 | TRBV29-1 | CSVGTVHEQYF | TGCAGCGTGGGCACAGTCCACGAGCAGTACTTC
TRBD1 | - | TRBJ1-1 | TRBV20-1 | CSAREGAAGTEAFF | TGCAGTGCACGCGAGGGGGCGGCGGGTACTGAAGCTTTCTTT
- | - | TRBJ2-5 | TRBV7-9 | CASSLARTARLYQETQYF | TGTGCCAGCAGCTTAGCCCGGACGGCTAGACTGTACCAAGAGACCCAGTACTTC
TRBD1 | - | TRBJ1-1 | TRBV5-8 | CASSYDRAWLANTEAFF | TGTGCCAGCAGCTACGACAGGGCCTGGTTGGCGAACACTGAAGCTTTCTTT
TRBD2 | - | TRBJ2-5 | TRBV29-1 | CSVTKGLAGMETQYF | TGCAGCGTCACGAAAGGACTAGCGGGAATGGAGACCCAGTACTTC
- | - | TRBJ1-2 | TRBV7-8 | CASSLDGTNGYTF | TGTGCCAGCAGCTTAGATGGGACAAACGGCTACACCTTC
TRBD2 | - | TRBJ2-7 | TRBV20-1 | CSARTGTLAGGYPYEQYF | TGCAGTGCTAGGACCGGGACTTTAGCGGGAGGTTATCCCTACGAGCAGTACTTC
- | few | TRBJ2-7 | TRBV6-2/TRBV6-3 | CASSYTAHEQYF | TGTGCCAGCAGTTACACGGCCCACGAGCAGTACTTC
- | few | TRBJ1-2 | TRBV6-6 | CASKNGYYGYTF | TGTGCCAGCAAGAACGGTTACTATGGCTACACCTTC
- | - | TRBJ1-1 | TRBV6-1 | CASSADPNTEAFF | TGTGCCAGCAGCGCGGACCCGAACACTGAAGCTTTCTTT
- | - | TRBJ2-6 | TRBV7-7 | CASSLVRTTNPSGANVLTF | TGTGCTAGCAGCTTAGTAAGGACAACCAACCCCTCTGGGGCCAACGTCCTGACTTTC
TRBD2 | - | TRBJ2-7 | TRBV28 | CASRPGLAGNEQYF | TGTGCCAGCAGGCCGGGACTAGCGGGAAACGAGCAGTACTTC
TRBD2 | - | TRBJ2-7 | TRBV5-1 | CASAWAASGSGEQYF | TGCGCCAGCGCCTGGGCGGCTAGCGGGAGCGGCGAGCAGTACTTC
- | few | TRBJ2-2 | TRBV4-2 | CASSQDPLPTGELFF | TGTGCCAGCAGCCAAGATCCCCTACCCACCGGGGAGCTGTTTTTT
TRBD2 | few | TRBJ2-5 | TRBV4-3 | CASSQDRTSGRLGETQYF | TGCGCCAGCAGCCAAGATCGGACTAGCGGGAGATTGGGTGAGACCCAGTACTTC
TRBD2 | - | TRBJ2-1 | TRBV6-5 | CASSYSDRGDEQFF | TGTGCCAGCAGTTACTCTGATCGGGGGGATGAGCAGTTCTTC